Following are 6 T cell receptor beta chains from one sample sequenced in a study of CD8 T cells in ankylosing spondylitis. TCRdb re-called the 5' RACE reads through MiXCR, storing one row per CDR3 protein. The table includes a few hundred thousand distinct CDR3 sequences, more than 20% detected once. Material for sequencing was blood, either unsorted or a sorted T cell fraction (not recorded which). Receptors were obtained from a male donor with ankylosing spondylitis or in good health (not recorded which).

This clonotype was counted a single time. The rearrangement links TRBV25-1 to TRBJ2-7; the D is unclear. This CDR3 spans 14 amino acids. Trimming stripped 4 bases from V and 1 base from J, with 11 bases between. The germline gives CDR1 MGHDK, CDR2 SYGVNS. DNA of the CDR3: TGTGCCAGCAGTGCGACGACGGCATCCTACGAGCAGTACTTC. Its protein product is CASSATTASYEQYF.

This clonotype was counted only a few times. The CDR3 loop is CASSRTSGQGGYEQYF. The DNA of the CDR3 is TGTGCCAGCAGCAGGACTTCTGGACAGGGCGGCTACGAGCAGTACTTC. The rearrangement joins TRBV7-8 to TRBJ2-7, with 8 bases fitting TRBD1. Per the germline V gene, CDR1 is SGHVS and CDR2 is FQNEAQ. The CDR3 runs 16 residues. V shed 5 bases, J shed 3 bases, and the junction held 12 bases outside the gene matches.

This clonotype was picked up one time. V is TRBV7-6 and J is TRBJ2-1; the D is unclear. The CDR3 loop spans 14 amino acids. Trimming removed 1 base from V and 6 bases from J, with 10 bases in between. The V gene's germline CDR1 is SGHVS and CDR2 FNYEAQ. DNA for the CDR3: TGTGCCAGCAGCTTAGACGCCCTGGGCAATGAGCAGTTCTTC. Encoded protein: CASSLDALGNEQFF.

The chain links TRBV11-2 to TRBJ2-7; unclear D gene. Germline V gene sequence: CDR1 SGHAT, CDR2 FQNNGV. V was shortened by 5 bases and J by 2 bases, with 16 bases between the two germline ends. This CDR3 is built from 15 residues. The CDR3 nucleotides are TGTGCCAGCAGCCCTCGGGCCGAGACACCCTACGAGCAGTACTTC. Protein product: CASSPRAETPYEQYF. The full variable domain, rest sourced from reference TRBV11-2 and TRBJ2-7, is EAGVAQSPRYKIIEKRQSVAFWCNPISGHATLYWYQQILGQGPKLLIQFQNNGVVDDSQLPKDRFSAERLKGVDSTLKIQPAKLEDSAVYLCASSPRAETPYEQYFGPGTRLTVT.

The chain links TRBV5-1 to TRBJ2-1; possibly TRBD1 for D (5 bases). Germline V CDR1 and CDR2: SGHRS, YFSETQ. V was shortened by 1 base and J by 7 bases, with 12 bases between the two germline ends. This CDR3 contains 14 residues. This CDR3 reads CASSLIGQGNEQFF. The CDR3 region has the DNA TGCGCCAGCAGCTTGATAGGGCAGGGTAATGAGCAGTTCTTC.

This clonotype has just a few counts. The rearrangement joins TRBV15 to TRBJ2-7; TRBD1 might be the D (6 bases). The V gene's germline CDR1 is LNHNV and CDR2 YYDKDF (reference sequence). The CDR3 covers 14 residues. Trimming pared 3 bases from V and 6 bases from J, leaving 15 bases between. CDR3 coding DNA: TGTGCCACCAGCAGGAGCTTACAGGGTATCGAGCAGTACTTC. Translated: CATSRSLQGIEQYF.